This TCR beta chain was recorded in a study of tissue T cells after allogeneic stem cell transplantation (dated by TCRdb to between 2021 and 2023). Turning to the overall study: Using research autopsies of patients with and without GVHD, plus mouse models of GVHD, the study profiled TCR beta repertoires across many tissues. The human part of the study was a prospective observational study with no blinding and no randomization. The study at large found these results: Only a few T cell clones appeared in more than one patient, yet motif-based clustering showed tissue-specific repertoire signatures that were shared between patients. In both patients and mice, only a limited portion of the TCR repertoire detected in tissues was captured by blood and spleen T cells. The study did not determine which tissue TCRs were alloreactive or antigen-specific, and some clones might have been persisting host cells. Within patients, how anatomically similar tissues were was a major factor shaping TCR repertoire composition, regardless of disease or transplant status. A small and clinically heterogeneous patient cohort was studied, and sampling depth was acknowledged as a limitation.

A note on this clone: The specificity of this receptor is unknown. The gene names and germline sequences given are murine. From the germline J gene comes the end of the CDR3, since the read stops 1 residue before it.

V loses 0 bases of germline sequence and J loses 1 base, and the interval between the two ends is 8 bases. From the germline V gene, CDR1 is GKSSPN and CDR2 is SITVG. From the cysteine through the phenylalanine, the CDR3 covers 14 amino acids. The CDR3 was read in part: 39 bases, with the frame set at base 1. Before genomic DNA isolation with the DNeasy Blood & Tissue Kit, mouse tissues were minced with razor blades in buffered saline. Library preparation used the immunoSEQ multiplex PCR assay. Adaptive Biotechnologies performed the TCRbeta CDR3 sequencing at survey depth and reported CDR3 sequences, V/J genes, productive frequency and template counts. Amplification of TCR beta CDR3 regions was performed from genomic DNA rather than from RNA. Per the source publication's procedure: Jensen-Shannon divergence was used to quantify pairwise repertoire overlap between tissues, with a value of 1 indicating complete divergence and a value of 0 indicating identical repertoires. Tissues were grouped by single-linkage agglomerative hierarchical clustering of pairwise JSD values, and the clustering results were shown as dendrograms. All patient samples were analyzed with GLIPH2 using simulation_depth 1000, kmer_min_depth 3 and cdr3_length_cutoff 8, and only groups containing more than two unique CDR3s were kept. In a standardized tissue-overlap score, Jaccard GLIPH-group overlap across patients was extrapolated to a standard repertoire size of 1000 clones. Associations of diversity with clinical or experimental variables used linear mixed-effect models with tissue fixed effects and individual random effects. The clones in this table, taken by TCRdb from immuneACCESS, are in-frame only. Not every clone is retained; where verified, under half of the shortfall comes from an unresolved V gene, and the cause of the rest is unknown. The D gene and trimming were derived from the DNA, and the V and J assignments and clone size from that table. The sample table holds approximately 17,000 clones, of which 60% to 75% were seen once. The ten largest clones represent over 0.85% of the sample.

Rearrangement joined TRBV31 to TRBJ2-3; no D segment can be confidently identified. The sequence derives from a female BALB/c mouse in good health. With respect to MHC, this strain carries the haplotype H2-d. Sample: spleen. This receptor has the CDR3 CAWSLRGRAETLYF. The covered CDR3 bases are TGTGCCTGGAGTCTTCGGGGTCGTGCAGAAACGCTGTAT. Full variable domain (CDR3 extended with the reference TRBV31 and TRBJ2-3 proteins): AQTIHQWPVAEIKAVGSPLSLGCTIKGKSSPNLYWYWQATGGTLQQLFYSITVGQVESVVQLNLSASRPKDDQFILSTEKLLLSHSGFYLCAWSLRGRAETLYFGSGTRLTVL.